This T cell receptor beta chain was profiled in a study of blood T cell repertoires in COVID-19 (dated by TCRdb to the early 2020s). Describing the broader study: The collaborator samples originated in the United States, Italy and Spain and spanned the acute and convalescent phases of COVID-19. The repertoires were made available in a free public database intended to serve as a resource for research on the immune response to SARS-CoV-2. The dataset comprised deeply sampled blood TCRbeta repertoires from subjects exposed to, actively infected with, or recovered from COVID-19. Samples were obtained from the ongoing ImmuneRACE study (first 160 participants) and from over a thousand subjects provided by 6 global collaborators. Sample metadata almost always included a de-identified subject ID, COVID-19 status, age in years and sex. The material from the prospective study consisted of cDNA or gDNA derived from T cells, B-cell-depleted T cells, or PBMCs. Where available, HLA class I and class II types were taken from metadata supplied by the sample provider and were not determined by assay-based typing.

According to the germline V gene, CDR1 reads MNHEY and CDR2 reads SVGEGT. The CDR3 spans 13 residues, from the cysteine through the phenylalanine. The DNA shown is the 39-base CDR3, in frame from base 1. The junction carries 14 bases between V and J, which are trimmed by 8 bases and 4 bases respectively. Overall study results and their limits: The amount of clinical and demographic metadata varied by source and participant and was provided uncurated.

On this clone: It has no known antigen specificity. No base qualities exist here, and no much larger clone lies one base off it.

The collaborating institutions used their own protocols to collect whole blood in K2EDTA tubes. Collaborator samples were shipped for TCRbeta analysis as frozen whole blood, isolated PBMCs, or DNA extracted from either sample type. The immunoSEQ Assay, a bias-controlled multiplex PCR, was used to amplify TCRbeta CDR3 regions from genomic DNA. The original pipeline was this. Within the assay, amplification of reference gene primers was used to estimate how many nucleated cells each sample contained. Sequence reads were collapsed and filtered to measure the absolute abundance of every unique TCRbeta CDR3 rearrangement. For each sample, productive Simpson clonality was calculated as the square root of Simpson's diversity index over productive rearrangements. TCRdb holds this immuneACCESS table with in-frame rearrangements only. Some clones are missing; in checked studies, unresolved V genes explain under half, and the rest has no known cause. Clonal size and the V and J genes are those of that table, whereas D and trimming came from the DNA. This sample comprises 350,000 or so clones, 90% of them detected only once. The biggest ten clones account for 6.5% of the sample.

The sequence joins TRBV6-2 or TRBV6-3 to TRBJ2-5, with a tentative D gene TRBD2 over 6 matching bases. The sample was peripheral blood. The TCR sequence derives from a man younger than 35 with active or convalescent COVID-19. The CDR3: CASRRGAGETQYF. The sequenced DNA is TGTGCCAGCCGCCGCGGAGCGGGAGAGACCCAGTACTTC.